This T cell receptor (beta chain) appears in the sequencing data of a study of molecular identifiers for immune sequencing clone quantification. This clonotype was seen ten or more times. TCRdb re-called the PCR reads with MiXCR, one entry per CDR3 protein. Among 400,000 to 600,000 distinct CDR3 sequences, about 21% were seen once, and the ten largest hold approximately 0.8%. The V gene end was trimmed by 2 bases and the J gene end by 9 bases; junction bases not matched to a gene: 13. This CDR3 has 15 amino acids. CDR1 MGHDK and CDR2 SYGVNS come from the germline V gene. Material: naive CD8+ T cells from blood, with Jurkat cell RNA spiked in. Subset described: FACS-sorted CD8+CD4-CCR7+CD45RA+ naive T cells. The chain combines TRBV25-1 with TRBJ2-7, with 7 bases aligning to TRBD1. The sequence came from a human donor in good health. Some libraries in this study had Jurkat cell RNA spiked in. The CDR3 DNA reads as TGTGCCAGCAGTGAACCCAACGGGACAGTTAAGTGGCAGTACTTC. It yields the protein CASSEPNGTVKWQYF.